This T cell receptor (beta chain) comes out of a study of cytomegalovirus exposure and HLA in healthy donors. Germline lookup yields CDR1 SGHTA and CDR2 FQGTGA. The V gene lost 5 bases and the J gene lost 4 bases, with 14 bases spanning the gap. CDR3 length: 15 amino acids. Primers: 60 Vbeta forward and 13 Jbeta reverse. This table comes from immunoSEQ multiplex PCR, and its TCRdb copy is limited to in-frame clones, with some not included. This sample has about 190,000 clones, with roughly 80% found just once. The sequenced sample was PBMCs. The chain joins TRBV7-3 to TRBJ2-2, with a weak D call TRBD2 (6 bases). This TCR came from a woman aged 25-40 years in good health and CMV-seropositive. CDR3 loop: CASSEGTRPTGELFF. The CDR3 DNA is TGTGCCAGCAGCGAAGGGACTCGGCCCACCGGGGAGCTGTTTTTT.